This is a list of T cell receptor beta chains from one sample in a study of CD8+ T cells in alopecia areata. Profiling relied on immunoSEQ multiplex PCR, and the TCRdb table lists in-frame clones only, not all of them. The table has roughly 6,900 clones, around 70% seen once. Sequencing used skin, obtained at week 4, from a patient treated with tofacitinib. The source is a human donor with alopecia areata. The CDR3 runs from the conserved cysteine through the conserved F or W. The D gene is left open where the match is weak. The size entry is marked missing in some rows and otherwise reads once, few, many or a size class.

.	TRBV29-1	TRBJ2-5	TRBD1	TGCAGCTCTATTACCGGGACAGTGGAACAAGAGACCCAGTACTTC	CSSITGTVEQETQYF
few	TRBV7-9	TRBJ2-1	TRBD2	TGTGCCAGCAACCGACTAGCGGGGGACTACAATGAGCAGTTCTTC	CASNRLAGDYNEQFF
.	TRBV5-1	TRBJ2-7	.	TGCGCCAGCAGCTTGGTCGGGCCCCCCTACGAGCAGTACTTC	CASSLVGPPYEQYF
few	TRBV15	TRBJ2-2	TRBD2	TGTGCCACCAGCAGATACGGACTAGCGAGTAGCGGGGGAAACACCGGGGAGCTGTTTTTT	CATSRYGLASSGGNTGELFF
.	TRBV5-4	TRBJ1-2	.	TGTGCCAGCAGCTTGCAGGGGATCGGCGGCTACACCTTC	CASSLQGIGGYTF
.	TRBV5-1	TRBJ2-2	.	TGCGCCAGCAGCTTGGTGGAGGGGACCACCGGGGAGCTGTTTTTT	CASSLVEGTTGELFF
few	TRBV5-1	TRBJ2-7	TRBD1	TGCGCCAGCAGCCGAAGAGTTGTTCAGAGGACAGGGACCGCTCTTTCCTACGAGCAGTACTTC	CASSRRVVQRTGTALSYEQYF
.	TRBV29-1	TRBJ1-1	.	TGCAGCGTCAACAGGGAAACGTGGACTGAAGCTTTCTTT	CSVNRETWTEAFF
.	TRBV18	TRBJ1-1	.	TGTGCCAGCTCAATGAGCGGGAACACTGAAGCTTTCTTT	CASSMSGNTEAFF
.	TRBV4-2	TRBJ1-1	.	TGTGCCAGCAGCCCCCGACGTGCTGAAGCTTTCTTT	CASSPRRAEAFF
once	TRBV5-5	TRBJ2-7	.	TGTGCCAGCAGCTTGGCCGGTCAGGGGCCACCCTACGAGCAGTACTTC	CASSLAGQGPPYEQYF
.	TRBV11-2	TRBJ2-7	.	TGTGCCAGCAGCCCCGGCCTAAGGGAGGCCGAGCAGTACTTC	CASSPGLREAEQYF
.	TRBV7-8	TRBJ2-7	.	TGTGCCAGCAGCAAAGACCGGAAAAATATTTACGAGCAGTACTTC	CASSKDRKNIYEQYF
.	TRBV27	TRBJ1-1	TRBD1	TGTGCCAGCAGCCTAGGGAGGGCAGGGGGTATGAACACTGAAGCTTTCTTT	CASSLGRAGGMNTEAFF